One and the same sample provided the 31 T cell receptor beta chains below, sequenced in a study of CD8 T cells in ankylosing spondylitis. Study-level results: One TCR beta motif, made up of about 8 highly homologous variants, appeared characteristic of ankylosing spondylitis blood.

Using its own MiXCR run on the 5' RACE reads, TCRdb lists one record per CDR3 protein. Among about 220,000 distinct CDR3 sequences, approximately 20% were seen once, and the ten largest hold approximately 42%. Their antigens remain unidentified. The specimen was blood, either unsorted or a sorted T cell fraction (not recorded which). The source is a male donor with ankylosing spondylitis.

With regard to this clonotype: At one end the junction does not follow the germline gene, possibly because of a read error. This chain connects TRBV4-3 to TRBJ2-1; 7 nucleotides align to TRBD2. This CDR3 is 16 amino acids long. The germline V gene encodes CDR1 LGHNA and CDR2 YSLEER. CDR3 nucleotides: TGCGCCAACAGCCAAGATAGACTAGCAGCCTACAATGAGCAGTTCTTC. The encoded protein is CANSQDRLAAYNEQFF.

CDR3 sequence reads: CASSLGLEGSYEQYF. The CDR3 DNA reads as TGCGCCAGCAGCTTGGGTTTGGAGGGCTCCTACGAGCAGTACTTC. The chain recombines TRBV5-1 with TRBJ2-7; weak D call: TRBD2 (6 bases). Per germline, CDR1 SGHRS and CDR2 YFSETQ. CDR3 length: 15 residues. The V end lost 0 bases, the J end lost 0 bases, and 10 bases lay between the germline ends.

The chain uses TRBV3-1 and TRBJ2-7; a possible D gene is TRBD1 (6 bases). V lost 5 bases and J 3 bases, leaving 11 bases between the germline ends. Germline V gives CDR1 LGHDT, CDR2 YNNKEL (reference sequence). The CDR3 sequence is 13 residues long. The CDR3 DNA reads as TGTGCCAGCAGCTCCGGACAGCTCTACGAGCAGTACTTC. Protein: CASSSGQLYEQYF.

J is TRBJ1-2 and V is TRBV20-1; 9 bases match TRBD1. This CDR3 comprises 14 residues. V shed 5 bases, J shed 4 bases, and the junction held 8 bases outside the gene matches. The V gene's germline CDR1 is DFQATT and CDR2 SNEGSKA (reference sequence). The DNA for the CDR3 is TGCAGTGCTGGAACAGGGGGCCTTAGCTATGGCTACACCTTC. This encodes CSAGTGGLSYGYTF.

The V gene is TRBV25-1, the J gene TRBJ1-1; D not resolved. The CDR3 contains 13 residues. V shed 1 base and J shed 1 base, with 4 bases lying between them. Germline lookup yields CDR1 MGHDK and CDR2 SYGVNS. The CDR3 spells CASSEWQNTEAFF. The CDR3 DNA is TGTGCCAGCAGTGAATGGCAGAACACTGAAGCTTTCTTT.

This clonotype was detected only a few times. CDR3: CASSPGVGNSKETQYF. CDR3 DNA: TGCGCCAGCAGCCCGGGAGTGGGGAACTCCAAAGAGACCCAGTACTTC. V and J are TRBV4-1 and TRBJ2-5; D might be TRBD2 (6 bases). With 4 bases removed from V and 3 bases from J, the gap between germline ends came to 18 bases. This CDR3 has 16 residues. Germline V gives CDR1 MGHRA, CDR2 YSYEKL.

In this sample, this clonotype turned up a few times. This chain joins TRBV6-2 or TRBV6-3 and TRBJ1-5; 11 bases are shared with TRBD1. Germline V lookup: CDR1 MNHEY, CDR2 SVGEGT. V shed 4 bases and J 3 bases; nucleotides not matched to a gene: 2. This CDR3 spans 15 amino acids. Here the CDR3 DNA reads TGTGCCAGCAGTTGGGACAGGGGGGCCAATCAGCCCCAGCATTTT. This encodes CASSWDRGANQPQHF.

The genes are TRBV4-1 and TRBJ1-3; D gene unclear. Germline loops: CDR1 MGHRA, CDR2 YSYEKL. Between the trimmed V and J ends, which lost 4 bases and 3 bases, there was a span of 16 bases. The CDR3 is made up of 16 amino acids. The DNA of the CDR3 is TGCGCCAGCAGCCGCCCCGGAGACATCGGTGGAAACACCATATATTTT. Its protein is CASSRPGDIGGNTIYF.

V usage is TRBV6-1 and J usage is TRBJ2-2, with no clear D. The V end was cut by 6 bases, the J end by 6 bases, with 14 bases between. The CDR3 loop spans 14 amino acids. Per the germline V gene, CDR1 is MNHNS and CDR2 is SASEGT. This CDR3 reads CASSLGYAAGELFF. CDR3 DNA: TGTGCCAGCAGCCTCGGCTACGCGGCCGGGGAGCTGTTTTTT.

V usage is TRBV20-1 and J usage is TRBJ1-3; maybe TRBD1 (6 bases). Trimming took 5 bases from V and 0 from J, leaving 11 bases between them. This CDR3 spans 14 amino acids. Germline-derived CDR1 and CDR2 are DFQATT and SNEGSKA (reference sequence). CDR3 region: CSAPTGNSGNTIYF. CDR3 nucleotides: TGCAGTGCTCCTACAGGGAACTCTGGAAACACCATATATTTT.

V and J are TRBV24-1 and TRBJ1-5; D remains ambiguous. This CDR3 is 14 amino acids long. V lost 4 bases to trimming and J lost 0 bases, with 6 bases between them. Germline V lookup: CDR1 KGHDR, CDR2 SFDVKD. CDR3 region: CATSDSDSNQPQHF. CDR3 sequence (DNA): TGTGCCACCAGTGACAGCGATAGCAATCAGCCCCAGCATTTT.

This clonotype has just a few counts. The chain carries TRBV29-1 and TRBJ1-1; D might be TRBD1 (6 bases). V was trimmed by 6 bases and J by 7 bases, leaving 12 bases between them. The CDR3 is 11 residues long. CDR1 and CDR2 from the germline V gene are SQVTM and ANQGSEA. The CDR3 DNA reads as TGCAGCGTGGAGAAGGACAGTGAAGCTTTCTTT. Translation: CSVEKDSEAFF.

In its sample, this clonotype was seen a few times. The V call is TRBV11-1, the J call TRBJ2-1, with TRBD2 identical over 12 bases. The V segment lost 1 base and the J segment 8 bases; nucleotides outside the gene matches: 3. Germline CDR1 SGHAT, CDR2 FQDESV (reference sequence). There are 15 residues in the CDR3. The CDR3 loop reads CASSLETSGRDEQFF. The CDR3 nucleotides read TGTGCCAGCAGCTTAGAGACTAGCGGGAGAGATGAGCAGTTCTTC.

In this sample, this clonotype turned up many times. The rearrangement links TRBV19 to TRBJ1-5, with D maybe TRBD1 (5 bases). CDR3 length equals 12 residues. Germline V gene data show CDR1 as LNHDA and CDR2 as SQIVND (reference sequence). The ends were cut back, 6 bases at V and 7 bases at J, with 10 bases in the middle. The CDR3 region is CASSQGGQPQHF. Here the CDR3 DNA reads TGTGCCAGTAGCCAGGGAGGGCAGCCCCAGCATTTT.

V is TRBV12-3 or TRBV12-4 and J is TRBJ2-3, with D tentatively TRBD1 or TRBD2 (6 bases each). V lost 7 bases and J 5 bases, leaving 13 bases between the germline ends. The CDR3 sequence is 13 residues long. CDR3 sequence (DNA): TGTGCCAGCATTGGGGGGCAGAGAGATACGCAGTATTTT. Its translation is CASIGGQRDTQYF.

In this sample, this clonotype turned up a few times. The CDR3 bases are TGTGCCAGCCGAACAGGGGTTACTGAAGCTTTCTTT. Its translation is CASRTGVTEAFF. This rearrangement joins TRBV27 to TRBJ1-1; 7 positions match TRBD1. The CDR3 is 12 residues long. The J segment lost 5 bases and the V segment lost 8 bases, leaving 5 bases of the junction unmatched. The V gene's germline CDR1 is MNHEY and CDR2 SMNVEV (reference sequence).

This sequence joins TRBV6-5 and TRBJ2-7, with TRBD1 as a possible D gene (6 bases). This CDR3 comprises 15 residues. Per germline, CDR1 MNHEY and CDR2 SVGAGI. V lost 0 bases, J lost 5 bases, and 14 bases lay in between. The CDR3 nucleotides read TGTGCCAGCAGTTACTCCACCCCAGGGGTCGACGAGCAGTACTTC. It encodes CASSYSTPGVDEQYF.

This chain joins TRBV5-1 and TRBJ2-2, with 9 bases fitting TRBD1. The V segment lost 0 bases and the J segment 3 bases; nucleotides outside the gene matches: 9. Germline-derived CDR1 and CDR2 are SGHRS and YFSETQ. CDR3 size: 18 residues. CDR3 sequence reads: CASSLDPTGGPDTGELFF. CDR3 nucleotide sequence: TGCGCCAGCAGCTTGGACCCGACAGGGGGACCCGACACCGGGGAGCTGTTTTTT.

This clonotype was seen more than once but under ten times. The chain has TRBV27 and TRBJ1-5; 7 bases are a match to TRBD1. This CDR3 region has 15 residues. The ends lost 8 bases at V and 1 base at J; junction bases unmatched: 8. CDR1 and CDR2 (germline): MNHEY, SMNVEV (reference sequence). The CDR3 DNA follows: TGTGCCAGCGGCTGGATGACAGGGAGCAATCAGCCCCAGCATTTT. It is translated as CASGWMTGSNQPQHF.

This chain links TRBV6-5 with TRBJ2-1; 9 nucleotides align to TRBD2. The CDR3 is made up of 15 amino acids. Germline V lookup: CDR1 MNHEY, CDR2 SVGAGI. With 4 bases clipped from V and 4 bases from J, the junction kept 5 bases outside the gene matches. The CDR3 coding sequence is TGTGCCAGCAGTTCAACTAGCGGGTCTTACAATGAGCAGTTCTTC. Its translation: CASSSTSGSYNEQFF.

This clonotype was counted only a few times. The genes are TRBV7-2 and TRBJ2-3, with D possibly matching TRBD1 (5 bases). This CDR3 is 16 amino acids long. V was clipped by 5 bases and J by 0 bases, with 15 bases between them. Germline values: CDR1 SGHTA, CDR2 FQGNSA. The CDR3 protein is CASSLTGFSSTDTQYF. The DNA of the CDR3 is TGTGCCAGCAGCCTTACAGGATTCTCTAGCACAGATACGCAGTATTTT.

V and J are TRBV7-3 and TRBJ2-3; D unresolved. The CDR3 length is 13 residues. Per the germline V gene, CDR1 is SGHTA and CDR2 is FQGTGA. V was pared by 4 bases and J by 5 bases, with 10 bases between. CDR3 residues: CASSSLAVDTQYF. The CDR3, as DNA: TGTGCCAGCAGCTCCCTGGCGGTAGATACGCAGTATTTT.

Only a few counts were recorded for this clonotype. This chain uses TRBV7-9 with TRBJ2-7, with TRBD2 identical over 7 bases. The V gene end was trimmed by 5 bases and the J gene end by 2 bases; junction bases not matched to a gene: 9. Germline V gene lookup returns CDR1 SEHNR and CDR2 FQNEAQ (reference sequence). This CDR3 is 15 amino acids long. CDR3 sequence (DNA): TGTGCCAGCAGCCCGGCCCGGGGACTACCCTACGAGCAGTACTTC. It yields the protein CASSPARGLPYEQYF.

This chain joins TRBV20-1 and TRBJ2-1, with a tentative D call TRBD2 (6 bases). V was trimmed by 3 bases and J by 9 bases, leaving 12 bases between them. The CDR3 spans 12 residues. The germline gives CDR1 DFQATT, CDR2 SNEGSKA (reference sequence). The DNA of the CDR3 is TGCAGTGCTAGGGGGGGTTTGATTGAGCAGTTCTTC. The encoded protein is CSARGGLIEQFF.

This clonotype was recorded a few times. The CDR3 loop is CASSFVRDSNEKLFF. In nucleotides, the CDR3 is TGTGCCAGCAGCTTTGTCCGGGACAGTAATGAAAAACTGTTTTTT. The chain links TRBV5-6 to TRBJ1-4; 7 nucleotides line up with TRBD1. Trimming at V came to 2 bases and at J to 4 bases, leaving 5 bases not matched to a gene. The germline gives CDR1 SGHDT, CDR2 YYEEEE. The CDR3 is made up of 15 amino acids.

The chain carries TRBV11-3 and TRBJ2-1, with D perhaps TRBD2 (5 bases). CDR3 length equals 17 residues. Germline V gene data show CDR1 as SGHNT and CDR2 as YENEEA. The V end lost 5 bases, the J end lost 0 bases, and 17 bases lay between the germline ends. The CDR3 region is CASSPSGRASSYNEQFF. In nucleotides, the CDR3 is TGTGCCAGCAGCCCTAGTGGGCGGGCCTCCTCCTACAATGAGCAGTTCTTC.

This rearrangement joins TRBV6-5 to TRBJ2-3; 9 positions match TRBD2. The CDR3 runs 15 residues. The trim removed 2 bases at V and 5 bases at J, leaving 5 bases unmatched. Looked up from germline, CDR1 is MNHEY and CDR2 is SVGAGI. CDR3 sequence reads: CASSYGGRAQDTQYF. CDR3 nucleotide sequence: TGTGCCAGCAGTTACGGCGGGAGGGCCCAAGATACGCAGTATTTT.

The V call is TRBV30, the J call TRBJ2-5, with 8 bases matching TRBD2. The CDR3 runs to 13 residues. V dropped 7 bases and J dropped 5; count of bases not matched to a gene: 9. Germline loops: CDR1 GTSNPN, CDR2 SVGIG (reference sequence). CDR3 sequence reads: CALDGGAQETQYF. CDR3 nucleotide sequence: TGTGCCTTAGACGGGGGGGCTCAGGAGACCCAGTACTTC.

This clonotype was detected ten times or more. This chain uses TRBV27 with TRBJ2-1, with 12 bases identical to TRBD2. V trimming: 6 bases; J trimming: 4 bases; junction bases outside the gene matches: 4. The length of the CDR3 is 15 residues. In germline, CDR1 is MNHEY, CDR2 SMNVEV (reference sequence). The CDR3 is CASSLGLAGYNEQFF. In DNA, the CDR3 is TGTGCCAGCAGCTTAGGACTAGCGGGGTACAATGAGCAGTTCTTC.

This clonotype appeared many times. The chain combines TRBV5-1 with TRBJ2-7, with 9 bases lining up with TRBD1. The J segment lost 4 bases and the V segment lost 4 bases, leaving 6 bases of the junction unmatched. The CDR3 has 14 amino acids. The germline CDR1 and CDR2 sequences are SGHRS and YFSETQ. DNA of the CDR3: TGCGCCAGCAGCGCGGGACAGGGTTTTTACGAGCAGTACTTC. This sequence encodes CASSAGQGFYEQYF.

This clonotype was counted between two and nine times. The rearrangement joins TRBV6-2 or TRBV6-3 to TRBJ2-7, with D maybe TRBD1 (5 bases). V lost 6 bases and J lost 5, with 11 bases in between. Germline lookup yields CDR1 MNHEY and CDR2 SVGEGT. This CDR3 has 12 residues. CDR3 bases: TGTGCCAGCAGCCCAGACAGTGACGAGCAGTACTTC. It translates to CASSPDSDEQYF.